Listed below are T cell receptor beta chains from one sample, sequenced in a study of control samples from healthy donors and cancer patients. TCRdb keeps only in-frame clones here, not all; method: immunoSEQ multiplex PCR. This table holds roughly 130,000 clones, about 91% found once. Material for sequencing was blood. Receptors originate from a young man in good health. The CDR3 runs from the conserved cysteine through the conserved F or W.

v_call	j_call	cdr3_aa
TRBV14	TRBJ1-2	CASSQDWGTGGYTF
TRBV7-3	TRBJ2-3	CASSFTGVRADTQYF
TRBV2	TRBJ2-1	CASRVTPQAGNEQFF
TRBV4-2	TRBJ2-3	CASSQGAGGDTQYF
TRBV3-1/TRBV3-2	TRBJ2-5	CASSGTSGGGEETQYF
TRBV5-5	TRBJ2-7	CASSFAGQGAIAEQYF
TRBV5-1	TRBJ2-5	CASSSRADRAQETQYF
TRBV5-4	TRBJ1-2	CASSLGGGPRYGYTF
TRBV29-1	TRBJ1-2	CSVEGLHNRANYGYTF
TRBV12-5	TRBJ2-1	CASGLVLGLAGADEQFF
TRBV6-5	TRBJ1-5	CASSYKGYQPQHF
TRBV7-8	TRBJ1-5	CASSLTAAYGPQHF
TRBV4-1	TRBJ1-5	CASSQAFIDRDQPQHF
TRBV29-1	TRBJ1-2	CSVEGSFHYGYTF
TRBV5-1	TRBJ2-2	CASGDRGLLNTGELFF
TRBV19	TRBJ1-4	CASSDRAWTNEKLFF
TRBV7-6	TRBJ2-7	CASSLVSSGGHSGYEQYF
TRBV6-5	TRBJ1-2	CASSKTRGPSGYTF
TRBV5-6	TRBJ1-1	CASSSIVGDTEAFF
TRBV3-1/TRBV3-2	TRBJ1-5	CASSGTGNQPQHF
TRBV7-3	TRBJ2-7	CASSHTSRREYAQYF
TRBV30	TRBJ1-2	CAWSFSGQSGYTF
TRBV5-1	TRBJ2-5	CASSLALGPETQYF
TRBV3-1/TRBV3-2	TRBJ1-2	CASSHYTGSGAYGYTF
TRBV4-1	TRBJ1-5	CASSQAIQESNQPQHF
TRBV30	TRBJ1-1	CRRHTEAFF
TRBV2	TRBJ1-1	CASRGDTPNTEAFF
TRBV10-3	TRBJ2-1	CAISDVDRGEDEQFF
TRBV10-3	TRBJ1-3	CAISDRDSGNTIYF
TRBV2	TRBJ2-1	CASSEAGGYTEQFF
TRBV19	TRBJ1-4	CASSIVNGREKLFF
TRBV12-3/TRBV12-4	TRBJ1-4	CASNTGFSEKLFF
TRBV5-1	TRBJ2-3	CASSLTDTQYF
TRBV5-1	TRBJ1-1	CASSLGAVMNTEAFF
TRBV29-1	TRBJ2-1	CSVAFVRDRADEQFF
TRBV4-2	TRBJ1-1	CASSQDLGILNTEAFF
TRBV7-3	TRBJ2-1	CASSDRTGNNEQFF
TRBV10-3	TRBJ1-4	CAISESKVQGLFF
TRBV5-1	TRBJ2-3	CASSLTGGYTDTQYF
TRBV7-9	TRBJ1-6	CASSLHNYPSPLHF
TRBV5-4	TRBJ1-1	CASRRTVNTEAFF
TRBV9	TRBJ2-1	CASGQGRDNEQFF
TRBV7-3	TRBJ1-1	CASSLLLSTEAFF
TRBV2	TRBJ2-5	CASSEGGGVTETQYF
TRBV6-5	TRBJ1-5	CASSYYRGVNQPQHF
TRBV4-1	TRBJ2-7	CASSQGDEQYF
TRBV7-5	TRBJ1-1	CVRSPCWCSTEAFF
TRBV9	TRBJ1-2	CASSVDGYGYTF
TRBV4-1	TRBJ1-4	CASSQANRGAGWEKLFF
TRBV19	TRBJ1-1	CASSIFYGGIGFF
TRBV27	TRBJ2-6	CASSFYATTGANVLTF
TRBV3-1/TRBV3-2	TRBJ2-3	CASSQGTVTGDTQYF